Reported below is one T cell receptor (beta chain). The antigen is unknown. As it was prepared, the TCRbeta library received unique molecular identifiers. TCRdb re-called the PCR reads with MiXCR, one entry per CDR3 protein. The sample shows hundreds of thousands of distinct CDR3 sequences, around 13% of them seen only once. This sample stems from a study of T-cell reconstitution after alpha-beta-depleted transplantation in children. General study points: Some patients' high day-60 TCRbeta diversity was attributed to recipient cells surviving conditioning. Reportedly, roughly two months post-transplant, alpha-beta T cells arose from several hundred expanded graft clones. By one year post-transplant, T-cell counts and diversity largely arose from T cells that were newly produced.

Germline assignment: CDR1 DFQATT and CDR2 SNEGSKA (reference sequence). The CDR3 is made up of 14 amino acids. Unmatched junction bases numbered 7, after V lost 3 bases and J lost 3 bases. The source was PBMCs, collected before TCRalphabeta/CD19-depleted stem cell transplant. This TCR came from a girl aged 2-15 years with congenital amegakaryocytic thrombocytopenia, due to receive a stem cell transplant. The chain has TRBV20-1 and TRBJ2-7; 8 bases line up with TRBD2. CDR3 sequence (DNA): TGCAGTGCTAGTTTACGGGAGGGGTTCTACGAGCAGTACTTC. Protein: CSASLREGFYEQYF.